This TCR beta chain was identified in a study of blood T cell repertoires in COVID-19. The wider study: From the United States, Italy and Spain came samples of acute and convalescent COVID-19.

As handled by the study authors: The assay estimated nucleated cells by amplifying reference gene primers. The protocol was immunoSEQ multiplex PCR, while the TCRdb copy is restricted to in-frame clones and leaves out a portion. V, J and clone size were drawn from that table, and D and trimming were deduced from the DNA. The table lists around 170,000 clones, over 65% of them singletons. The receptor was derived from a woman older than 75 with acute or convalescent COVID-19. Sequenced material: peripheral blood.

The CDR3 reads CASSPTPKFGFEYNEQFF. CDR3 DNA sequence: TGTGCCAGCAGCCCAACCCCTAAGTTCGGTTTTGAGTACAATGAGCAGTTCTTC. The chain couples TRBV7-9 to TRBJ2-1; D is uncertain. V was shortened by 5 bases and J by 4 bases, with 24 bases between the two germline ends. Germline lookup yields CDR1 SEHNR and CDR2 FQNEAQ (reference sequence). The CDR3 length is 18 residues.